These 10 T cell receptor beta chains were all obtained from the same sample, sequenced in a study of OX40 agonist ivuxolimab in advanced cancers. Some clones are missing from TCRdb's copy, which holds only in-frame ones; the method was immunoSEQ multiplex PCR. The sample carries some 62,000 clones, 75% to 85% recorded once. The starting material was CD4+ or CD8+ T cells sorted from blood, obtained in a trial of the OX40 agonist ivuxolimab. The receptors were gathered from an adult with an advanced solid tumor such as melanoma, head and neck, liver or kidney cancer.

J is TRBJ1-1 and V is TRBV7-2; TRBD1 matches at 9 bases. Trimming removed 2 bases from V and 5 bases from J; junction bases left unmatched: 6. From germline, CDR1 is SGHTA and CDR2 FQGNSA. The CDR3 spans 15 residues. CDR3 sequence (DNA): TGTGCCAGCAGCTTACGGACAGGGGTGCTGACTGAAGCTTTCTTT. It codes for CASSLRTGVLTEAFF.

This clone appeared a few times. V usage is TRBV7-2 and J usage is TRBJ2-7, with 8 bases identical to TRBD1. Germline trimming cut 2 bases from V and 2 bases from J; bases unmatched to any gene: 5. This CDR3 has 15 amino acids. Germline CDR1 reads SGHTA; CDR2 reads FQGNSA. The CDR3 spells CASSLIGQGAYEQYF. The CDR3 nucleotides read TGTGCCAGCAGCTTAATAGGACAGGGAGCCTACGAGCAGTACTTC.

The genes are TRBV6-6 and TRBJ1-2, with D possibly TRBD1 on 5 matching bases. V was cut by 6 bases and J by 2 bases, with 10 bases left in between. Per the germline V gene, CDR1 is MNHNY and CDR2 is SVGAGI (reference sequence). The CDR3 extends over 13 amino acids. CDR3 in DNA: TGTGCCAGCAGCCCAGGGTTGAACTATGGCTACACCTTC. This codes for CASSPGLNYGYTF.

The rearrangement links TRBV6-1 to TRBJ2-5; TRBD2 matches at 8 bases. From germline, CDR1 is MNHNS and CDR2 SASEGT. The CDR3 runs 14 residues. The V gene end was trimmed by 5 bases and the J gene end by 2 bases; junction bases not matched to a gene: 4. CDR3 in DNA: TGTGCCAGCAGTACTAGCGGAAATCAAGAGACCCAGTACTTC. Translation: CASSTSGNQETQYF.

This chain uses TRBV14 with TRBJ2-1, with 12 bases aligning to TRBD2. The junction had 11 bases not matched to a gene; V was cut back by 4 bases and J by 7 bases. This CDR3 is 17 amino acids long. Germline V gives CDR1 SGHDN, CDR2 FVKESK. The chain's CDR3 is CASSLPSGRGMWNEQFF. The CDR3, as DNA: TGTGCCAGCAGCCTCCCTAGCGGGAGGGGGATGTGGAATGAGCAGTTCTTC.

This chain links TRBV7-8 with TRBJ2-5, with 8 bases fitting TRBD1. The end of the DNA aligns better with TRBJ2-7, so the J call may be wrong. Germline CDR1 is SGHVS and CDR2 is FQNEAQ. The CDR3 is 13 residues long. CDR3 sequence reads: CASSQGAAYEQYF. The CDR3 bases are TGTGCCAGCAGCCAGGGGGCTGCCTACGAGCAGTACTTC.

The genes are TRBV15 and TRBJ2-5; tentatively, D is TRBD2 (6 bases). The CDR3 totals 13 residues. CDR1 and CDR2 (germline): LNHNV, YYDKDF (reference sequence). The V end was cut by 8 bases, the J end by 2 bases, with 12 bases between. CDR3: CATRKAGQETQYF. The CDR3 DNA follows: TGTGCCACCCGAAAGGCGGGGCAAGAGACCCAGTACTTC.

This sequence joins TRBV28 and TRBJ2-1; no definite D call. CDR1 and CDR2 from the germline V gene are MDHEN and SYDVKM. This CDR3 contains 13 residues. Trimming took 1 base from V and 8 from J, leaving 9 bases between them. The DNA for the CDR3 is TGTGCCAGCAGTTTATACAAAAGGGATGAGCAGTTCTTC. Its translation is CASSLYKRDEQFF.

The chain carries TRBV7-9 and TRBJ2-7; maybe TRBD2 (6 bases). Germline lookup yields CDR1 SEHNR and CDR2 FQNEAQ (reference sequence). This CDR3 has 14 amino acids. Trimming removed 3 bases from V and 3 bases from J, with 12 bases in between. The CDR3 is CASSFSHSGYEQYF. CDR3 nucleotide sequence: TGTGCCAGCAGCTTCAGCCATAGCGGCTACGAGCAGTACTTC.

This rearrangement joins TRBV13 to TRBJ2-5, with D hard to call. The CDR3 runs to 13 residues. Trimming pared 0 bases from V and 3 bases from J, leaving 5 bases between. Germline loops: CDR1 PRHDT, CDR2 FYEKMQ (reference sequence). The CDR3 sequence: CASSLGSEETQYF. The CDR3 DNA reads TGTGCCAGCAGCTTAGGCAGCGAAGAGACCCAGTACTTC.